These 14 T cell receptor beta chains were sequenced from one sample in a study of cytomegalovirus exposure and HLA in healthy donors. Primers: 60 Vbeta forward and 13 Jbeta reverse. TCRdb keeps only in-frame clones here, not all; method: immunoSEQ multiplex PCR. This sample yields 140,000 or so clones, of which around 67% are seen a single time; approximately 4.3% belongs to the top ten. Input material: PBMCs. These TCRs come from a man between 18 and 35 years old in good health and CMV-seropositive.

The chain couples TRBV29-1 to TRBJ1-1; the match to TRBD1 covers 11 bases. With 6 bases clipped from V and 3 bases from J, the junction kept 6 bases outside the gene matches. The CDR3 consists of 14 residues. In germline, CDR1 is SQVTM, CDR2 ANQGSEA. The CDR3 spells CSVGQGVGYTEAFF. CDR3 DNA sequence: TGCAGCGTGGGACAGGGGGTGGGTTACACTGAAGCTTTCTTT.

The table lists this clone with a few counts. The V and J genes are TRBV27 and TRBJ2-7; D not resolved. The germline CDR1 and CDR2 sequences are MNHEY and SMNVEV (reference sequence). V was trimmed by 6 bases and J by 6 bases, leaving 18 bases between them. This CDR3 contains 14 residues. The CDR3 coding sequence is TGTGCCAGCAGCGACCTAGAAGGTTCTTCCGAGCAGTACTTC. This codes for CASSDLEGSSEQYF.

The chain links TRBV11-2 to TRBJ2-2; the match to TRBD2 covers 7 bases. Germline lookup yields CDR1 SGHAT and CDR2 FQNNGV. The CDR3 has 15 amino acids. V was clipped by 6 bases and J by 3 bases; unmatched bases: 7. The CDR3 spells CASRKAGVHTGELFF. In DNA form, the CDR3 reads TGTGCCAGCAGGAAGGCGGGAGTCCACACCGGGGAGCTGTTTTTT.

This chain links TRBV5-8 with TRBJ2-7; tentative D call: TRBD1 (6 bases). V shed 1 base and J shed 2 bases, with 13 bases lying between them. The germline V gene encodes CDR1 SGHTS and CDR2 YDEGEE. The CDR3 spans 15 residues. The CDR3 here is CASSLPLRGTYEQYF. CDR3 nucleotides: TGTGCCAGCAGCTTGCCACTCAGGGGAACCTACGAGCAGTACTTC.

As DNA, the CDR3 is TGTGCCACCAGGAGACCGGGACAGGGCGATGGCTACACCTTC. Its translation is CATRRPGQGDGYTF. J is TRBJ1-2 and V is TRBV15; 9 bases are a match to TRBD1. The germline V gene has CDR1 LNHNV and CDR2 YYDKDF (reference sequence). The trim removed 6 bases at V and 6 bases at J, leaving 8 bases unmatched. CDR3 size: 14 residues.

The V gene is TRBV28, the J gene TRBJ1-5, with D possibly being TRBD1 (5 bases). From germline, CDR1 is MDHEN and CDR2 SYDVKM. Trimming cost V 1 base and J 5 bases, with 12 bases left between them. The CDR3 covers 15 residues. The DNA for the CDR3 is TGTGCCAGCAGTTTATCGGGGGGGAGTGATCAGCCCCAGCATTTT. Encoded protein: CASSLSGGSDQPQHF.

This chain uses TRBV5-1 with TRBJ2-7, with 8 bases that match TRBD1. From germline, CDR1 is SGHRS and CDR2 YFSETQ. Germline trimming cut 0 bases from V and 3 bases from J; bases unmatched to any gene: 8. The CDR3 contains 16 residues. The CDR3 DNA reads as TGCGCCAGCAGCTTGGTGCCTACCGGACAGGGCTACGAGCAGTACTTC. This encodes CASSLVPTGQGYEQYF.

The V gene is TRBV9, the J gene TRBJ2-3; TRBD2 aligns across 7 bases. Germline assignment: CDR1 SGDLS and CDR2 YYNGEE. V dropped 0 bases and J dropped 5; count of bases not matched to a gene: 3. The CDR3 extends over 14 amino acids. CDR3 loop: CASSVAGGGDTQYF. The CDR3 region has the DNA TGTGCCAGCAGCGTAGCGGGAGGAGGAGATACGCAGTATTTT.

The rearrangement joins TRBV29-1 to TRBJ2-7; TRBD2 matches 11 bases. Per the germline V gene, CDR1 is SQVTM and CDR2 is ANQGSEA. CDR3 length equals 16 residues. The trim removed 5 bases at V and 0 bases at J, leaving 9 bases unmatched. The CDR3 DNA follows: TGCAGCGTTTCCGGGACTAGCGGTAAGAGCTCCTACGAGCAGTACTTC. Protein product: CSVSGTSGKSSYEQYF.

The chain employs TRBV7-3 and TRBJ1-1; weak D call: TRBD1 (5 bases). The germline CDR1 and CDR2 sequences are SGHTA and FQGTGA. The CDR3 runs to 14 residues. Trimming removed 5 bases at V and 3 bases at J, with 13 bases between. The CDR3 here is CASSQGGVDTEAFF. The CDR3 DNA sequence: TGTGCCAGCAGCCAAGGAGGGGTTGACACTGAAGCTTTCTTT.

This clone was seen more than once but under ten times. J is TRBJ1-5 and V is TRBV2; the D is unclear. Germline CDR1 and CDR2: SNHLY and FYNNEI. Deletions cut 8 bases from V and 5 bases from J, with 16 bases between. This CDR3 contains 14 residues. The CDR3 DNA sequence: TGTGCCAGCTTAGACAAGGCCAAGGATCAGCCCCAGCATTTT. This encodes CASLDKAKDQPQHF.

The gene calls are TRBV10-3 and TRBJ2-3; TRBD1 matches at 7 bases. The CDR3 loop spans 17 amino acids. CDR1 ENHRY and CDR2 SYGVKD come from the germline V gene. Unmatched junction bases numbered 14, after V lost 4 bases and J lost 4 bases. The CDR3 DNA follows: TGTGCCATCAGTGGAACGGACAGGTCAGGCGAGGCAGATACGCAGTATTTT. Its protein is CAISGTDRSGEADTQYF.

This chain uses TRBV5-1 with TRBJ2-1; 9 positions match TRBD2. This CDR3 comprises 16 residues. Per the germline V gene, CDR1 is SGHRS and CDR2 is YFSETQ. V lost 0 bases to trimming and J lost 5 bases; unmatched junction nucleotides: 6. The CDR3 nucleotides read TGCGCCAGCAGCTTGGTGGGCGGGAGGGCCCACAATGAGCAGTTCTTC. This codes for CASSLVGGRAHNEQFF. The complete variable domain, with remaining parts taken from reference TRBV5-1 and TRBJ2-1, reads KAGVTQTPRYLIKTRGQQVTLSCSPISGHRSVSWYQQTPGQGLQFLFEYFSETQRNKGNFPGRFSGRQFSNSRSEMNVSTLELGDSALYLCASSLVGGRAHNEQFFGPGTRLTVL.

V usage is TRBV28 and J usage is TRBJ2-4; D may be TRBD1 (6 bases). Germline V gene data show CDR1 as MDHEN and CDR2 as SYDVKM. Trimming left V 6 bases short and J 10 bases short, with 10 bases between. CDR3 length equals 11 residues. The CDR3 reads CASSEQGIQYF. The CDR3 nucleotides read TGTGCCAGCAGCGAACAGGGAATTCAGTACTTC.